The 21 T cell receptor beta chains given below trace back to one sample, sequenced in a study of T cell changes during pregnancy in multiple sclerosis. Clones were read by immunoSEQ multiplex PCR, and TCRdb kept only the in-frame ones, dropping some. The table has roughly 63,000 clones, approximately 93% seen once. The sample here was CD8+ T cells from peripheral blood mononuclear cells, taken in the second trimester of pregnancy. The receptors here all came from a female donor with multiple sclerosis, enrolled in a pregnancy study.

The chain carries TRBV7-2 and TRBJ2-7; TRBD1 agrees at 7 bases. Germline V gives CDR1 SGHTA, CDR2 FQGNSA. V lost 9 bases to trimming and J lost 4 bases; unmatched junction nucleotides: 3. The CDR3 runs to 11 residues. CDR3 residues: CASGTDYEQYF. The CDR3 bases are TGTGCCAGTGGGACAGATTACGAGCAGTACTTC.

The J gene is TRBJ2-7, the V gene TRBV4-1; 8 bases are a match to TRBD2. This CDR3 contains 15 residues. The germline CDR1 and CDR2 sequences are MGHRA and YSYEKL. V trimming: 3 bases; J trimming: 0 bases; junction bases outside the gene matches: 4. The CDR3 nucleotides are TGCGCCAGCAGCCATAGTGGGACTAGCTCCTACGAGCAGTACTTC. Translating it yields CASSHSGTSSYEQYF.

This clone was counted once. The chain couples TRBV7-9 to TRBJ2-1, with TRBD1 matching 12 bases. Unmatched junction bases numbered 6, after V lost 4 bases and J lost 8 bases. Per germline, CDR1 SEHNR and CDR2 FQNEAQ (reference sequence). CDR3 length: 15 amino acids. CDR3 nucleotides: TGTGCCAGCAGCTCCCGGGACAGGGGGCGCGATGAGCAGTTCTTC. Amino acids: CASSSRDRGRDEQFF.

The CDR3 region is CSVPGQGAVSSNTGELFF. The CDR3 DNA sequence: TGCAGCGTCCCTGGACAGGGGGCGGTCTCATCGAACACCGGGGAGCTGTTTTTT. The chain employs TRBV29-1 and TRBJ2-2; 11 nucleotides match TRBD1. The CDR3 is made up of 18 amino acids. CDR1 SQVTM and CDR2 ANQGSEA come from the germline V gene. V lost 6 bases and J lost 0; bases outside the gene matches: 12.

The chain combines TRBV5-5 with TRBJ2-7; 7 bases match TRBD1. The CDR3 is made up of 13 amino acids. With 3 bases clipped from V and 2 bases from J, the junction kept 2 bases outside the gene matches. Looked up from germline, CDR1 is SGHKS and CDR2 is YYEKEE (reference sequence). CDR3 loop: CASSSDRTYEQYF. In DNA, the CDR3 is TGTGCCAGCAGCTCGGACAGGACCTACGAGCAGTACTTC.

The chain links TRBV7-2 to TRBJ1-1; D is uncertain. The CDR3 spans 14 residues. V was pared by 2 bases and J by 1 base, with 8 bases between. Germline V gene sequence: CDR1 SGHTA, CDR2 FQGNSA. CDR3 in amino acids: CASSLPQTNTEAFF. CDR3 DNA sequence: TGTGCCAGCAGCTTACCACAGACGAACACTGAAGCTTTCTTT. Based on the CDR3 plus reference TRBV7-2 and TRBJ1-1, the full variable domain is GAGVSQSPSNKVTEKGKDVELRCDPISGHTALYWYRQSLGQGLEFLIYFQGNSAPDKSGLPSDRFSAERTGGSVSTLTIQRTQQEDSAVYLCASSLPQTNTEAFFGQGTRLTVV.

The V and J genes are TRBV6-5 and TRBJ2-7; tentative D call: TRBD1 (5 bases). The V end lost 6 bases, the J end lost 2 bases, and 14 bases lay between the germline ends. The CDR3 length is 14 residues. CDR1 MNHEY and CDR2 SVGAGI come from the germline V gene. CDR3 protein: CASSLGEPPYEQYF. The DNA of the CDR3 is TGTGCCAGCAGCCTAGGGGAACCCCCCTACGAGCAGTACTTC.

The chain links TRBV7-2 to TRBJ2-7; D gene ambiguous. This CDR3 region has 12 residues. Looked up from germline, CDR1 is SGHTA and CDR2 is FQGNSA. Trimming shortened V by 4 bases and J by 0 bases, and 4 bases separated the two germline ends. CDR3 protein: CASSSSSYEQYF. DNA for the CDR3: TGTGCCAGCAGCTCGAGCTCCTACGAGCAGTACTTC.

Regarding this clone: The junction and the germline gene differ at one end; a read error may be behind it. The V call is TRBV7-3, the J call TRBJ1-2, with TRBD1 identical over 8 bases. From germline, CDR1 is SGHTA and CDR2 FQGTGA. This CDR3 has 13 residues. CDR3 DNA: TGTGCCAGCAGCGCACAGGGGGACTACGGCTACACCTTC. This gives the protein CASSAQGDYGYTF.

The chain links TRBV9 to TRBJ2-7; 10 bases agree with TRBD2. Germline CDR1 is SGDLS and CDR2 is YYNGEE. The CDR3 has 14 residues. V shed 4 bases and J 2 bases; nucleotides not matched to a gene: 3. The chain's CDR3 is CASSLAGGTYEQYF. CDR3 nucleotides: TGTGCCAGCAGCTTAGCGGGAGGAACCTACGAGCAGTACTTC.

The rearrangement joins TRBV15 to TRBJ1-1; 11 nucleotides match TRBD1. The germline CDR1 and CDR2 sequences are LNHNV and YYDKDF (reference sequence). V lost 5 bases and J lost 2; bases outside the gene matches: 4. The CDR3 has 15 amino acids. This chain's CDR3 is CATSLGTGGNTEAFF. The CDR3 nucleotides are TGTGCCACCAGCCTCGGGACAGGGGGTAACACTGAAGCTTTCTTT.

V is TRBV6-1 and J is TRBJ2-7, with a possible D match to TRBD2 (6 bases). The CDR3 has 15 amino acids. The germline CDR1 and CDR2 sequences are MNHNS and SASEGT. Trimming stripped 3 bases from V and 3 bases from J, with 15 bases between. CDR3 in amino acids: CASSEEGGNYYEQYF. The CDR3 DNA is TGTGCCAGCAGTGAGGAGGGCGGGAACTACTACGAGCAGTACTTC.

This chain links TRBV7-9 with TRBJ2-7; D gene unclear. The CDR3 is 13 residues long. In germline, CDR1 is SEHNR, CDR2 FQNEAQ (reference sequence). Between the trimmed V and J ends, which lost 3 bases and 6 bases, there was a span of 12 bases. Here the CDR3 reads CASSFPGRPEQYF. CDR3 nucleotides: TGTGCCAGCAGCTTTCCTGGGCGCCCCGAGCAGTACTTC.

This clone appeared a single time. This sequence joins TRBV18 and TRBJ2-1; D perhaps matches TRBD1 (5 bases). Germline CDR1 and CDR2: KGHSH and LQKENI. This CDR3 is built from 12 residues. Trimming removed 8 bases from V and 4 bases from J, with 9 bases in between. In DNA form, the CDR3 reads TGTGCCAGCCGAACAGGTTACAATGAGCAGTTCTTC. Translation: CASRTGYNEQFF.

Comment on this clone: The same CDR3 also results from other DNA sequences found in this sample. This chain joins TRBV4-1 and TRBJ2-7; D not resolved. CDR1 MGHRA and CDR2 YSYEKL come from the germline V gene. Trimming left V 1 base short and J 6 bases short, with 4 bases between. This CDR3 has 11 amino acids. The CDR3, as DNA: TGCGCCAGCAGCCAAGGGCTCGAGCAGTACTTC. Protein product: CASSQGLEQYF.

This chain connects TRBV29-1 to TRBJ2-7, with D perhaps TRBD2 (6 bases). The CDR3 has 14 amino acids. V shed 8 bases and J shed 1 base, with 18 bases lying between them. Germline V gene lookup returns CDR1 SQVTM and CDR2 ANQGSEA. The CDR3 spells CSLHWGRLSYEQYF. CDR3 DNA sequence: TGCAGCCTCCATTGGGGGAGGCTTTCCTACGAGCAGTACTTC.

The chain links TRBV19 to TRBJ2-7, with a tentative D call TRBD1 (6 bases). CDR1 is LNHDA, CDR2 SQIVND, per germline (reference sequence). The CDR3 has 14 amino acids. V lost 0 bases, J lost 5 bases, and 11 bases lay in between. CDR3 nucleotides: TGTGCCAGTAGTATAGAACCAGGGGTCGACGAGCAGTACTTC. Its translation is CASSIEPGVDEQYF. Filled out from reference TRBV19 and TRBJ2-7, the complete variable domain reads DGGITQSPKYLFRKEGQNVTLSCEQNLNHDAMYWYRQDPGQGLRLIYYSQIVNDFQKGDIAEGYSVSREKKESFPLTVTSAQKNPTAFYLCASSIEPGVDEQYFGPGTRLTVT.

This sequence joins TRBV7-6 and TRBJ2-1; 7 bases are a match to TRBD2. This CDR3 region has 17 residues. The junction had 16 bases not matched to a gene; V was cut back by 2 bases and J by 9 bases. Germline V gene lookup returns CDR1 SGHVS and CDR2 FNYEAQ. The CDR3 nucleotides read TGTGCCAGCAGCTTAATCCGACTAGCAAGCCTGGGGGGTGAGCAGTTCTTC. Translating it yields CASSLIRLASLGGEQFF.

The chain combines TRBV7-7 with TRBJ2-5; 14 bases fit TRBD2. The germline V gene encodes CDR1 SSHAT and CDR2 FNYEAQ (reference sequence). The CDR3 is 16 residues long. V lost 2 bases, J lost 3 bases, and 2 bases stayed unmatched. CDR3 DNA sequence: TGTGCCAGCAGCTTAAGGACTAGCGGGGGGAAAGAGACCCAGTACTTC. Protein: CASSLRTSGGKETQYF. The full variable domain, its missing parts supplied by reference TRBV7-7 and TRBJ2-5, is GAGVSQSPRYKVTKRGQDVTLRCDPISSHATLYWYQQALGQGPEFLTYFNYEAQPDKSGLPSDRFSAERPEGSISTLTIQRTEQRDSAMYRCASSLRTSGGKETQYFGPGTRLLVL.

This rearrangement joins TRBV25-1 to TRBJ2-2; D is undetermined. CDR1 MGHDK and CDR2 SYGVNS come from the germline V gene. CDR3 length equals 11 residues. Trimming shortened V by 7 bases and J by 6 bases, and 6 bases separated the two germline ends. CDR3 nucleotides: TGTGCCAGCATTTCGGCCGGGGAGCTGTTTTTT. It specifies CASISAGELFF.

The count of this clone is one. CDR3 coding DNA: TGTGCCAGCAACCGAGTGAAGAATAACTATGGCTACACCTTC. Encoded protein: CASNRVKNNYGYTF. The chain carries TRBV5-8 and TRBJ1-2; D gene unclear. Germline CDR1 is SGHTS and CDR2 is YDEGEE. Trimming removed 6 bases from V and 1 base from J, with 13 bases in between. The CDR3 length is 14 residues.